These 24 T cell receptor delta chains were all obtained from the same sample, sequenced in a study of γδ T cells in repeated Plasmodium falciparum infection (dated by TCRdb to the early 2020s). Libraries were prepared through multiplex PCR. The reads were generated on an Illumina MiSeq. Public reads were reanalyzed in TCRdb with CATT, and rows carrying the same DNA were merged afterwards. This sample holds 93,000 or so delta-chain clones; approximately 1% were observed only once. The ten biggest clones cover more than 9% of the sample. For bulk TCR repertoire analysis, Vgamma9/Vdelta2+ and Vdelta2-negative gammadelta T cell populations were flow-sorted out of peripheral blood mononuclear cells. Sequencing used gamma-delta T cells from blood. These receptors were obtained from a pool of human donors (malaria-infected and uninfected, not separated).

By sample share, this clone is medium-sized. The sample carries other DNA sequences with the same CDR3. The chain joins TRDV1 to TRDJ1; 9 bases agree with TRDD3. With V trimmed by 1 base and J by 1 base, 7 bases remained unmatched. The CDR3 loop spans 17 amino acids. The V gene's germline CDR1 is TSWWSYY and CDR2 QGS. In nucleotides, the CDR3 is TGTGCTCTTGGGGAACGTGGGGGGATACTAGTCACCGATAAACTCATCTTT. Protein: CALGERGGILVTDKLIF.

There are many counts of this clone. The J gene is TRDJ1, the V gene TRDV2, with 8 nucleotides matching TRDD3. Germline loops: CDR1 GEAIGNYY, CDR2 EKD. The V gene end was trimmed by 3 bases and the J gene end by 10 bases; junction bases not matched to a gene: 21. This CDR3 spans 17 amino acids. In nucleotides, the CDR3 is TGTGCCTGTGACCTCATCAGTACTGGGGGCCCTGAGAATCGACTCATCTTT. Protein: CACDLISTGGPENRLIF.

This clone was observed a few times. Translating this DNA gives a protein that differs at residue 12 from the TCRdb one, which belongs to a much larger clone; a read error is likely, and the protein shown is this translation. This chain links TRDV1 with TRDJ1; D call uncertain. No J segment appears in TCRdb, so it was assigned here by matching the sequence to germline. Per germline, CDR1 TSWWSYY and CDR2 QGS. This CDR3 spans 18 amino acids. Trimming pared 3 bases from V and 7 bases from J, leaving 27 bases between. The CDR3 protein is CALGDTLTANSESSKLIF. As DNA, the CDR3 is TGTGCTCTTGGGGATACTCTCACGGCGAACAGTGAATCCAGTAAACTCATCTTT.

Worth noting for this clone: TCRdb shows a much larger clone's protein in place of this DNA's translation, and the two differ at residue 15, likely through a read error; the protein shown is translated from the DNA. The J gene is TRDJ1, the V gene TRDV2; 12 bases map to TRDD3. TCRdb lists no J gene, so it was determined here by aligning the DNA to germline. Germline values: CDR1 GEAIGNYY, CDR2 EKD. The CDR3 is 19 amino acids. This CDR3 reads CACDTVPLGDTLNTGKLIF. The CDR3 coding sequence is TGTGCCTGTGACACCGTACCACTGGGGGATACCCTAAACACCGGTAAACTCATCTTT.

Regarding this clone: The TCRdb protein, from a much larger clone, departs from this DNA's translation at residue 11, likely by read error; the protein shown derives from the DNA. J is TRDJ1 and V is TRDV1, with 13 positions matching TRDD3. The J gene comes from matching the DNA to germline here; TCRdb lacks it. J was trimmed by 1 base and V by 1 base; bases with no gene match: 27. CDR1 and CDR2 (germline): TSWWSYY, QGS. The CDR3 runs to 25 residues. CDR3 nucleotides: TGTGCTCTTGGGGAACAGAGCTCCCTTTGTCCCGAGGGGTACTGGGGGATACGCGGCACCGATAAACTCATCTTT. Amino acid sequence: CALGEQSSLCPEGYWGIRGTDKLIF.

Only a few counts were recorded for this clone. TCRdb's entry gives the protein of a much larger clone, which mismatches this DNA's translation at residue 12, likely from a read error; the protein reported here is translated from the DNA. The chain carries TRDV1 and TRDJ1; D is perhaps TRDD2 (6 bases). TCRdb supplies no J gene; here it was assigned by aligning the nucleotide sequence to germline. The length of the CDR3 is 18 residues. CDR1 and CDR2 (germline): TSWWSYY, QGS. The V and J ends lost 2 bases and 1 base respectively, with 20 bases between them. The CDR3, as DNA: TGTGCTCTTGGGGAAGCCTTCCCAGCAGTACGAGCCACCGATAAACTCATCTTT. Its protein is CALGEAFPAVRATDKLIF.

In its sample, this clone was seen many times. The protein given by TCRdb reflects a much larger clone and differs at residue 4 from this DNA's translation, likely from a read error; the protein shown is the DNA's translation. The chain joins TRDV2 to TRDJ3; 11 bases align to TRDD3. In the absence of a J gene in TCRdb, the DNA was matched to germline to assign it here. The CDR3 contains 23 residues. Trimming took 5 bases from V and 5 from J; bases not matched to a gene: 25. CDR1 is GEAIGNYY, CDR2 EKD, per germline. The CDR3 loop is CACGPLVEMVKLGDTRDTRQMFF. DNA for the CDR3: TGTGCCTGTGGCCCCCTTGTGGAGATGGTGAAGCTGGGGGATACCCGGGACACCCGACAGATGTTTTTC.

As for this clone: Translating this DNA gives a protein that differs at residue 17 from the TCRdb one, which belongs to a much larger clone; a read error is likely, and the protein shown is this translation. No call exists for the J gene, whereas the V gene is TRDV1; the listed D gene, TRDD3, was not tested against the DNA. This CDR3 spans 18 amino acids. Germline V lookup: CDR1 TSWWSYY, CDR2 QGS. CDR3 in amino acids: CALGAPSGIGAGTDKLTF. CDR3 in DNA: TGTGCTCTTGGGGCACCTTCGGGGATAGGGGCGGGAACCGATAAACTCACCTTT.

There are many counts of this clone. For this DNA, TCRdb reports the protein of a much larger clone, which diverges at residue 7, most likely from a read error; the protein presented here is translated directly from the DNA. V gene TRDV2 combines with J gene TRDJ1; 9 bases are shared with TRDD3. No J segment appears in TCRdb, so it was assigned here by matching the sequence to germline. This CDR3 has 19 amino acids. The V and J ends lost 0 bases and 2 bases, in that order; junction bases with no gene match: 15. CDR1 is GEAIGNYY and CDR2 is EKD in the germline V gene. CDR3 loop: CACDTKERGIQGRTDKLIF. CDR3 coding DNA: TGTGCCTGTGACACCAAGGAAAGGGGGATACAGGGTCGGACCGATAAACTCATCTTT.

This clone was recorded a few times. This DNA's translation and the protein TCRdb lists, from a much larger clone, do not match at residue 19, likely due to a read error; the protein shown is translated from the DNA. No J gene was assigned, while the V gene was called as TRDV2; TRDD3, the table's D call, lacks a check against the DNA. CDR3 length: 21 residues. Germline V gene lookup returns CDR1 GEAIGNYY and CDR2 EKD. The CDR3 is CACDTVTGGYAERKDTDKHIF. DNA of the CDR3: TGTGCCTGTGACACCGTTACTGGGGGATACGCCGAGCGGAAGGACACCGATAAACACATCTTT.

This clone was picked up a small number of times. The protein recorded in TCRdb matches a much larger clone and deviates from this DNA's translation at residue 20, suggesting a read error; the protein here is obtained by translating the DNA. The genes are TRDV1 and TRDJ1, with D possibly TRDD3 on 6 matching bases. This CDR3 has 22 amino acids. Germline V gene sequence: CDR1 TSWWSYY, CDR2 QGS. The CDR3 DNA reads as TGTGCTCTTGGGGGTCCTTCGTATACAAAAAAGGACATGAAGGGGATTCCCGATAAACCCATCTTT. Protein sequence: CALGGPSYTKKDMKGIPDKPIF.

This clone was detected a few times. TCRdb pairs this DNA with a much larger clone's protein that differs at residue 17, likely a read error; the protein shown was translated from the DNA. V gene assignment gives TRDV2, but the J gene was left uncalled; TRDD3 was called by the table and not checked on the DNA. This CDR3 has 18 amino acids. Germline assignment: CDR1 GEAIGNYY and CDR2 EKD. The CDR3 sequence: CACDTGYWGIRNTDKLTF. DNA of the CDR3: TGTGCCTGTGACACTGGGTACTGGGGGATACGGAACACCGATAAACTCACCTTT.

This clone was counted a few times. A single base is all that separates this from a far larger clone, so a read error is likely. Other DNA sequences in the sample encode the same CDR3. The chain employs TRDV1 and TRDJ1, with 10 nucleotides matching TRDD3. No J gene was available from TCRdb, and it was assigned here by a germline match of the DNA. V gave up 0 bases and J gave up 7 bases; unmatched junction bases: 20. The length of the CDR3 is 20 residues. CDR1 is TSWWSYY and CDR2 is QGS in the germline V gene. The CDR3 DNA is TGTGCTCTTGGGGAACTTGACTTTCTCTTGGGGGATACCAAATGGGGTAAACTCATCTTT. It yields the protein CALGELDFLLGDTKWGKLIF.

This clone has a count of ten or more. This sample includes further DNA sequences coding for the same CDR3. The chain uses TRDV1 and TRDJ1; TRDD3 agrees at 7 bases. The J segment lost 6 bases and the V segment lost 6 bases, leaving 7 bases of the junction unmatched. The CDR3 is 13 amino acids. CDR1 is TSWWSYY, CDR2 QGS, per germline. CDR3 DNA: TGTGCTCTTGGTGTAGGTGGGGGACATAAACTCATCTTT. Protein: CALGVGGGHKLIF.

Many counts were recorded for this clone. TCRdb lists the protein of a much larger clone for this DNA, which differs at residue 11, so this is likely a read error; the protein given here is translated from the DNA itself. The CDR3 nucleotides are TGTGCTCTTGGGGAACTTCGTCGGGGGGGATGTGGGCCACAACTCTTCTTT. Protein: CALGELRRGGCGPQLFF. The rearrangement uses TRDV1 and TRDJ2, with 7 positions matching TRDD3. V dropped 0 bases and J dropped 9; count of bases not matched to a gene: 13. The CDR3 runs 17 residues. Germline CDR1 is TSWWSYY and CDR2 is QGS.

This clone was seen more than once but under ten times. TCRdb pairs this DNA with a much larger clone's protein that differs at residue 4, likely a read error; the protein shown was translated from the DNA. The chain is built from TRDV1 and TRDJ1; perhaps TRDD2 as D (8 bases). Germline V gene sequence: CDR1 TSWWSYY, CDR2 QGS. V was trimmed by 7 bases and J by 11 bases, leaving 35 bases between them. This CDR3 region has 18 residues. The CDR3: CALEGLPTFNLGVFGLIF. CDR3 DNA: TGTGCTCTTGAGGGACTTCCTACATTCAATCTGGGGGTTTTTGGCCTCATCTTT.

Remarks on this clone: TCRdb's entry gives the protein of a much larger clone, which mismatches this DNA's translation at residue 3, likely from a read error; the protein reported here is translated from the DNA. V and J are TRDV1 and TRDJ1; D unclear. Germline-derived CDR1 and CDR2 are TSWWSYY and QGS. CDR3 size: 10 residues. CDR3 sequence reads: CAIGKAKLIF. The CDR3 nucleotides read TGTGCTATTGGGAAGGCCAAACTCATCTTT.

Concerning this clone itself: TCRdb lists the protein of a much larger clone for this DNA, which differs at residue 10, so this is likely a read error; the protein given here is translated from the DNA itself. The rearrangement uses TRDV1 and TRDJ1; 7 bases are a match to TRDD3. Because TCRdb records no J gene, it was assigned here through a match of the DNA to germline. Germline V gives CDR1 TSWWSYY, CDR2 QGS. V trimming: 0 bases; J trimming: 0 bases; junction bases outside the gene matches: 13. The CDR3 is made up of 19 amino acids. The CDR3 protein is CALGELFLGGWGNTDKLIF. For the CDR3, the DNA is TGTGCTCTTGGGGAACTTTTTCTGGGAGGTTGGGGGAACACCGATAAACTCATCTTT.

Points on this clone: TCRdb's protein, taken from a much larger clone, differs from this DNA's translation at residue 8, likely owing to a read error; the protein displayed comes from the DNA. The rearrangement joins TRDV2 to TRDJ1; 7 positions match TRDD3. The J gene, missing from TCRdb, was assigned here through DNA to germline matching. In germline, CDR1 is GEAIGNYY, CDR2 EKD. After removal of 4 bases from V and 0 bases from J, the junction contained 7 bases not matched to a gene. The CDR3 consists of 15 residues. CDR3 sequence reads: CACERLGNDTDKLIF. The DNA of the CDR3 is TGTGCCTGTGAAAGACTGGGGAATGACACCGATAAACTCATCTTT.

Turning to this clone: A far larger clone is off by one base, so a read error is likely. Other DNA sequences of this sample code for an identical CDR3. The rearrangement uses TRDV1 and TRDJ1; D is tentatively TRDD2 or TRDD3 (5 bases each). Per the germline V gene, CDR1 is TSWWSYY and CDR2 is QGS. There are 14 residues in the CDR3. For the CDR3, the DNA is TGTGCCCTTGGGGTCCCTTCGTGGGTCTATAAACTCATCTTT. It encodes CALGVPSWVYKLIF.

A few counts support this clone. A read error likely explains why the TCRdb protein, taken from a much larger clone, differs from this DNA's translation at residue 4; the protein shown is translated from the DNA. V is TRDV2 and J is TRDJ1; 7 bases align to TRDD3. The J gene was missing in TCRdb and was found by matching the end of the DNA to germline. Germline V lookup: CDR1 GEAIGNYY, CDR2 EKD. The V segment lost 5 bases and the J segment 7 bases; nucleotides outside the gene matches: 15. The CDR3 has 15 amino acids. CDR3 protein: CACGTKGDPGGKLIF. The CDR3 DNA reads TGTGCCTGTGGCACGAAGGGGGATCCTGGCGGTAAACTCATCTTT.

This clone was seen a handful of times. The translation of this DNA and the TCRdb protein of a much larger clone differ at residue 17, probably owing to a read error; the protein shown here is translated from the DNA. This sequence joins TRDV1 and TRDJ1, with a possible D match to TRDD3 (6 bases). Since TCRdb gives no J gene, matching the DNA to germline was used here to assign it. The CDR3 spans 27 residues. V was pared by 6 bases and J by 1 base, with 51 bases between. Germline CDR1 TSWWSYY, CDR2 QGS. In DNA form, the CDR3 reads TGTGCTCTTGGATATATTTCTGGCTCGGAGAGGCCTCCCCTCTTGGGGGGTACGGGTGCGACCACCGATAAACTCATCTTT. This codes for CALGYISGSERPPLLGGTGATTDKLIF.

This clone was observed a handful of times. It differs at one base from a far larger clone, so likely a read error. The same CDR3 can be traced to other DNA sequences in this sample. The V gene is listed as TRDV1; no J gene was called; TRDD3 is the table's D call, not checked against the DNA. The CDR3 has 18 amino acids. Germline CDR1 is TSWWSYY and CDR2 is QGS. The CDR3 reads CALGVSSFLRGYTDKLIF. CDR3 bases: TGTGCTCTTGGGGTTTCTTCTTTCCTACGGGGGTACACCGATAAACTCATCTTC.

Comment on this clone: TCRdb attributes to this sequence the protein of a much larger clone, which differs from the DNA translation at residue 17; a read error is likely, and the protein displayed is translated from the DNA. No J gene was called, and the V gene is TRDV2; the D call in the table, TRDD3, was not verified against the DNA. The CDR3 runs to 18 residues. Germline V CDR1 and CDR2: GEAIGNYY, EKD. CDR3 in amino acids: CACDTLQPLGDGTDKLTF. The CDR3 nucleotides read TGTGCCTGTGACACTTTGCAGCCACTGGGGGATGGGACCGATAAACTCACCTTT.